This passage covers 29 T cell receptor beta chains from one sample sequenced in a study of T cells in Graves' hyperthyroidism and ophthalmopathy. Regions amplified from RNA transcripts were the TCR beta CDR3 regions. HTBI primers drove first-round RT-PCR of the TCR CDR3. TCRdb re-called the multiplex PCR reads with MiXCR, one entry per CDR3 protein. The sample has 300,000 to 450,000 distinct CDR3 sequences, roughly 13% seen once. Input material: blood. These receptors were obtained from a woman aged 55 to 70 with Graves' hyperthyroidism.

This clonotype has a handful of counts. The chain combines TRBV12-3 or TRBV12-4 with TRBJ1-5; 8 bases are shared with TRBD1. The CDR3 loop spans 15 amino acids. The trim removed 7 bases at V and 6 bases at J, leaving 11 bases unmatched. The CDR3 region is CASTPGAGGGQPQHF. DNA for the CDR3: TGTGCCAGCACCCCAGGGGCAGGGGGCGGTCAGCCCCAGCATTTT.

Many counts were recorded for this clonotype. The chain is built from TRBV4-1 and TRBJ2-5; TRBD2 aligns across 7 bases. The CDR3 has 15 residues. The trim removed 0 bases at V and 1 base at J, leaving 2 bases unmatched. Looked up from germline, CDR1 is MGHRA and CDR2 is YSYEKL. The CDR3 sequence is CASSQEPSGQETQYF. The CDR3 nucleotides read TGCGCCAGCAGCCAAGAACCTAGCGGCCAAGAGACCCAGTACTTC.

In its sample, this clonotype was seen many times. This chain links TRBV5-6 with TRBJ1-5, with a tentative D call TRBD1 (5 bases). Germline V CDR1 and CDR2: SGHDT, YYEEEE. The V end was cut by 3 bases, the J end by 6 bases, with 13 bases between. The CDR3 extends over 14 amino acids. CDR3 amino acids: CASSSGGAGQPQHF. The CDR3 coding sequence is TGTGCCAGCAGCTCCGGAGGGGCAGGTCAGCCCCAGCATTTT.

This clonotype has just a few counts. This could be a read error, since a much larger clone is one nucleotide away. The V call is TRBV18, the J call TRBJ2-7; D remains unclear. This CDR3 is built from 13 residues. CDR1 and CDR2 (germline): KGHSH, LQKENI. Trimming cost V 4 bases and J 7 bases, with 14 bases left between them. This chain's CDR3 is CASSRSTNEEQYF. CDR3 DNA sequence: TGTGCCAGCTCACGGTCTACTAACGAGGAGCAGTACTTC. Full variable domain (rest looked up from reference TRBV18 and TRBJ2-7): NAGVMQNPRHLVRRRGQEARLRCSPMKGHSHVYWYRQLPEEGLKFMVYLQKENIIDESGMPKERFSAEFPKEGPSILRIQQVVRGDSAAYFCASSRSTNEEQYFGPGTRLTVT.

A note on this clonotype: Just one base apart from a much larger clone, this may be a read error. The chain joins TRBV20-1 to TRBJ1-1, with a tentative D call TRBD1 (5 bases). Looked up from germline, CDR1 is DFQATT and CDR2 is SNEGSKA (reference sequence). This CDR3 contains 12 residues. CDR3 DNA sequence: TGCAGCCTGCGACTTCAGGGCACTGAAGCTTTCTTT. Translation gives CSLRLQGTEAFF.

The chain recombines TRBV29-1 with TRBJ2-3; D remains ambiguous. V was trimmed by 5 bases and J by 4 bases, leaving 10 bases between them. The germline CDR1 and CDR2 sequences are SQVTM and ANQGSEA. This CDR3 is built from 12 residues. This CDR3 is CSVKTEADTQYF. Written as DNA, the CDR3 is TGCAGCGTTAAGACCGAAGCAGATACGCAGTATTTT.

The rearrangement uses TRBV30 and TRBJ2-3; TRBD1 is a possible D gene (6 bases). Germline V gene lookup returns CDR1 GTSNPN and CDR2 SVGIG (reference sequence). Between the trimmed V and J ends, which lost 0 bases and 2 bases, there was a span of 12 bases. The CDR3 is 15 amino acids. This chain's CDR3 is CAWSVSGDLTDTQYF. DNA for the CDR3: TGTGCCTGGAGTGTATCAGGGGATCTCACAGATACGCAGTATTTT. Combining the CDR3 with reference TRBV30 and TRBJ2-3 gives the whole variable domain SQTIHQWPATLVQPVGSPLSLECTVEGTSNPNLYWYRQAAGRGLQLLFYSVGIGQISSEVPQNLSASRPQDRQFILSSKKLLLSDSGFYLCAWSVSGDLTDTQYFGPGTRLTVL.

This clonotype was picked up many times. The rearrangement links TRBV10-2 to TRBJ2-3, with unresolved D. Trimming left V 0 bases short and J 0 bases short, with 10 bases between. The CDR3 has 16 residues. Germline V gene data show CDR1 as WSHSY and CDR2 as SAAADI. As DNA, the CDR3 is TGCGCCAGCAGTGAGTCGGGCTTCCCGAGCACAGATACGCAGTATTTT. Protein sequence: CASSESGFPSTDTQYF.

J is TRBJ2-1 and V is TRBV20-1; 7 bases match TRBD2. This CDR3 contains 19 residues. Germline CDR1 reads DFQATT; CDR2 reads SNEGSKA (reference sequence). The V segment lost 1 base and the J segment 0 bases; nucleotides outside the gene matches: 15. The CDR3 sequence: CSARAFGSGALISYNEQFF. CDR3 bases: TGCAGTGCTAGAGCCTTTGGGAGCGGGGCCCTGATCTCCTACAATGAGCAGTTCTTC.

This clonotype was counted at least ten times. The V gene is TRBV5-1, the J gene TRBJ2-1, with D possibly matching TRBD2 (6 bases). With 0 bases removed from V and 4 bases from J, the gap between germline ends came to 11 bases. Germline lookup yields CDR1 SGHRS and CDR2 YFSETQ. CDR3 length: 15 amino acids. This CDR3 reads CASSLGDSEYNEQFF. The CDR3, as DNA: TGCGCCAGCAGCTTGGGGGACTCCGAATACAATGAGCAGTTCTTC.

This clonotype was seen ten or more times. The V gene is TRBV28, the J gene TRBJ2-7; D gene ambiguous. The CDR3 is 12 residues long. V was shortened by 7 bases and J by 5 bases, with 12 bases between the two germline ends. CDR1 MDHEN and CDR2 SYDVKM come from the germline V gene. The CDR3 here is CASKKGSHEQYF. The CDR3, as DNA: TGTGCCAGCAAGAAGGGTAGTCACGAGCAGTACTTC.

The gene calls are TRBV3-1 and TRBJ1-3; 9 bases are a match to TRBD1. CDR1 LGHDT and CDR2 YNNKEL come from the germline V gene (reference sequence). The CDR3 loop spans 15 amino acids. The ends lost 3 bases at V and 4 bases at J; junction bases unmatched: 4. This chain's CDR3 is CASSQGQGYGNTIYF. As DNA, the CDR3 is TGTGCCAGCAGCCAGGGACAGGGATACGGAAACACCATATATTTT.

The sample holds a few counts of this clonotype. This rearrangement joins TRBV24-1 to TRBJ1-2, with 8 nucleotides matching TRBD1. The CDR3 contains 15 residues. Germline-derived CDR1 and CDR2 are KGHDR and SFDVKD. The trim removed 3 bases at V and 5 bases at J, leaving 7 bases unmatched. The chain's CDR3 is CATSDPGTGFYGYTF. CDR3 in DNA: TGTGCCACCAGTGATCCCGGGACAGGCTTTTATGGCTACACCTTC.

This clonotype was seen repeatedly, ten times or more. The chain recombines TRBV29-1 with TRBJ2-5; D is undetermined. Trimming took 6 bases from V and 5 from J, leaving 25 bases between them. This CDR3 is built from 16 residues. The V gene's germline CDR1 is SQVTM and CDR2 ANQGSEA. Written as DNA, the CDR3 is TGCAGCGTGGACGGTGTGTCGGAGCCGGACCTGGAGACCCAGTACTTC. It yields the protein CSVDGVSEPDLETQYF.

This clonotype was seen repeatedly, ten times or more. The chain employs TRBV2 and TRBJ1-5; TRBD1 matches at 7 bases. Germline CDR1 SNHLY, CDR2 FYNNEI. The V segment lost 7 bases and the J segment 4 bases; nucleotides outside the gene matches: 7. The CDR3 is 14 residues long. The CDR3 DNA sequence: TGTGCCAGCACCGTAACAGGGGCGAATCAGCCCCAGCATTTT. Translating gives CASTVTGANQPQHF.

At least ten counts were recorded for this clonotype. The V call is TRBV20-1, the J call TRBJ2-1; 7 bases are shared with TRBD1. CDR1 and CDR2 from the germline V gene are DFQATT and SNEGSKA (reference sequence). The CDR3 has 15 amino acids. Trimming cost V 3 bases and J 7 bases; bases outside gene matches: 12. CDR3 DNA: TGCAGTGCTAGGGGTCGAGGGACAGCCCCTAATGAGCAGTTCTTC. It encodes CSARGRGTAPNEQFF.

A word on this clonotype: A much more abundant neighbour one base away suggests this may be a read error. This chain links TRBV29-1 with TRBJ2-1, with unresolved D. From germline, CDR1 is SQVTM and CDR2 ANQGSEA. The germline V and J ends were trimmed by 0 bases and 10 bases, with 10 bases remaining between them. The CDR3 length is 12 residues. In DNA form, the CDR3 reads TGCAGCGTTGAAGATCTGATGAAAGAGCAGTTCTTC. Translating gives CSVEDLMKEQFF.

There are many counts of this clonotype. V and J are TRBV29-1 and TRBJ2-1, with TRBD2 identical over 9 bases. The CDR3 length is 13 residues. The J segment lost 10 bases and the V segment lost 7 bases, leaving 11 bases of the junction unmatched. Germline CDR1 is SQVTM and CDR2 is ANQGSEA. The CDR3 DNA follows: TGCAGCGGACAGGGACTAGCCGTAGGGGAGCAGTTCTTC. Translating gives CSGQGLAVGEQFF.

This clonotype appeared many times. The CDR3 sequence is CATSDLGGTYNEQFF. The CDR3 DNA follows: TGTGCCACCAGTGATTTGGGGGGAACCTACAATGAGCAGTTCTTC. V is TRBV24-1 and J is TRBJ2-1; D tentatively fits TRBD1 or TRBD2 (5 bases each). Germline values: CDR1 KGHDR, CDR2 SFDVKD. The V end lost 0 bases, the J end lost 2 bases, and 7 bases lay between the germline ends. CDR3 length: 15 amino acids.

CDR3 nucleotide sequence: TGTGCCAGCAGCACTTTGACTAGCGCGACGTACAATGAGCAGTTCTTC. Protein product: CASSTLTSATYNEQFF. V usage is TRBV7-9 and J usage is TRBJ2-1; 8 bases agree with TRBD2. The germline CDR1 and CDR2 sequences are SEHNR and FQNEAQ (reference sequence). Unmatched junction bases numbered 10, after V lost 5 bases and J lost 4 bases. The CDR3 is 16 residues long. The entire variable domain, with the rest obtained from reference TRBV7-9 and TRBJ2-1, is as follows: DTGVSQNPRHKITKRGQNVTFRCDPISEHNRLYWYRQTLGQGPEFLTYFQNEAQLEKSRLLSDRFSAERPKGSFSTLEIQRTEQGDSAMYLCASSTLTSATYNEQFFGPGTRLTVL.

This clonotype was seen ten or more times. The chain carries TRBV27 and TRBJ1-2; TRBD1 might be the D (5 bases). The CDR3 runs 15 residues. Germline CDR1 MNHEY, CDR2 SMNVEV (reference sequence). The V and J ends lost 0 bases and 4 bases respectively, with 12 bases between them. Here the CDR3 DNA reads TGTGCCAGCAGTTTATCGACCGACAGCCTCTATGGCTACACCTTC. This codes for CASSLSTDSLYGYTF.

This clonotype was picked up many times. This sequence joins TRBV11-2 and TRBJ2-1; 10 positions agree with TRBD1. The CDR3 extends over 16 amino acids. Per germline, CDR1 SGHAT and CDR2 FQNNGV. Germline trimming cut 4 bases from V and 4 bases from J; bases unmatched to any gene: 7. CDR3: CASSSMPGQGYNEQFF. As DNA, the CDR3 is TGTGCCAGCAGCTCTATGCCGGGACAGGGGTACAATGAGCAGTTCTTC.

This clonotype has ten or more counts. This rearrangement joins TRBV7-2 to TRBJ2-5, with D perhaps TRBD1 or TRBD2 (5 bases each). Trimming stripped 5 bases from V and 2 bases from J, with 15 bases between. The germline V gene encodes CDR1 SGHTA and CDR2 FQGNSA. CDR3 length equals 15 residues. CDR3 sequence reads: CASSHNRWGQETQYF. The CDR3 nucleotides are TGTGCCAGCAGCCACAACCGGTGGGGGCAAGAGACCCAGTACTTC.

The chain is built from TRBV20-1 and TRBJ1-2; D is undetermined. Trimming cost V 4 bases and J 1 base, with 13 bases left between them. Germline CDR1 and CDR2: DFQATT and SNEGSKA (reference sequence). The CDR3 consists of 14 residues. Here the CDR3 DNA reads TGCAGTGCTACCCATGGAGGGTTTAACTATGGCTACACCTTC. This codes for CSATHGGFNYGYTF.

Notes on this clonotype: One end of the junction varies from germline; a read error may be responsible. The CDR3 sequence: CAGSPPGLAGGPGAYEQYF. The CDR3 bases are TGTGCCGGCTCACCACCGGGACTAGCGGGAGGGCCTGGAGCCTACGAGCAGTACTTC. The chain employs TRBV18 and TRBJ2-7; 16 nucleotides match TRBD2. The CDR3 runs to 19 residues. Per the germline V gene, CDR1 is KGHSH and CDR2 is LQKENI.

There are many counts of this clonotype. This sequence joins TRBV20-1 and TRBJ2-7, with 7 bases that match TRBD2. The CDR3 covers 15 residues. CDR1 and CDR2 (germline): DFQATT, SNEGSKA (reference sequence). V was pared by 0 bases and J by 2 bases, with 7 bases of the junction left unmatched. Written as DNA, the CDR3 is TGCAGTGCTAGAGATCGCGGGGGAGGGACCTACGAGCAGTACTTC. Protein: CSARDRGGGTYEQYF.

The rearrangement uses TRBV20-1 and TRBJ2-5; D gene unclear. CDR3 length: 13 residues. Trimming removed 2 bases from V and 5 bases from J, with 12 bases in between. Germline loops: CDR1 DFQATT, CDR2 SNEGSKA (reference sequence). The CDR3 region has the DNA TGCAGTGCTAGACGGGCCCCACTGGAGACCCAGTACTTC. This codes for CSARRAPLETQYF.

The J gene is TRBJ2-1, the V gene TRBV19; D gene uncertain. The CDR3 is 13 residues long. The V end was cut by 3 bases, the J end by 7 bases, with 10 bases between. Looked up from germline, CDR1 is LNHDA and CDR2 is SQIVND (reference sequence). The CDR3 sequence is CASSIFLGNEQFF. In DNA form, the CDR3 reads TGTGCCAGTAGTATCTTTTTGGGAAATGAGCAGTTCTTC.

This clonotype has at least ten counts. The CDR3 DNA is TGTGCCAGCAGTACCCAAGGGGGAAACCGCTATGGCTACACCTTC. Encoded protein: CASSTQGGNRYGYTF. The V and J genes are TRBV6-1 and TRBJ1-2; weak D call: TRBD1 (6 bases). Germline values: CDR1 MNHNS, CDR2 SASEGT. CDR3 length equals 15 residues. The ends were cut back, 5 bases at V and 4 bases at J, with 17 bases in the middle.